This is a list of T cell receptor beta chains from one sample in a study of long-term antiretroviral therapy in people with HIV. Only in-frame clones appear in the TCRdb table, and some are missing; sequencing was by immunoSEQ multiplex PCR. The sample has about 17,000 clones, about 86% seen once. Sequencing was performed on unsorted PBMCs, taken 0.3 years before starting antiretroviral therapy. Receptor source: a man over 45 with HIV. CDR3s include the opening cysteine and the closing phenylalanine or tryptophan. The order of the fields is D gene, V gene, clone size, J gene, CDR3 protein, CDR3 DNA. The D gene is left open where the match is weak. Expanded clones get a size class; other rows say once, few or many, or leave the size out.

D gene: NA
V gene: TRBV2
clone size: NA
J gene: TRBJ2-7
CDR3 protein: CASSWGYSKHYEQYF
CDR3 DNA: TGTGCCAGCAGCTGGGGGTACAGCAAGCACTACGAGCAGTACTTC

D gene: NA
V gene: TRBV27
clone size: NA
J gene: TRBJ1-1
CDR3 protein: CASSPRGQNTEAFF
CDR3 DNA: TGTGCCAGCAGCCCTAGAGGGCAGAACACTGAAGCTTTCTTT

D gene: NA
V gene: TRBV6-5
clone size: NA
J gene: TRBJ2-3
CDR3 protein: CASSYTSTDTQYF
CDR3 DNA: TGTGCCAGCAGTTACACTAGCACAGATACGCAGTATTTT

D gene: TRBD2
V gene: TRBV4-3
clone size: NA
J gene: TRBJ2-5
CDR3 protein: CASSQVRLAAQETQYF
CDR3 DNA: TGCGCCAGCAGCCAAGTCCGACTAGCGGCCCAAGAGACCCAGTACTTC

D gene: TRBD1
V gene: TRBV5-5
clone size: NA
J gene: TRBJ1-4
CDR3 protein: CASSHTGGDEKLFF
CDR3 DNA: TGTGCCAGCAGCCACACAGGGGGTGATGAAAAACTGTTTTTT

D gene: NA
V gene: TRBV19
clone size: NA
J gene: TRBJ1-3
CDR3 protein: CASSWTDLLSGNTIYF
CDR3 DNA: TGTGCCAGTAGTTGGACAGACCTGCTCTCTGGAAACACCATATATTTT

D gene: TRBD2
V gene: TRBV7-9
clone size: NA
J gene: TRBJ2-2
CDR3 protein: CASSLGLAGAANTGELFF
CDR3 DNA: TGTGCCAGCAGCCTCGGACTAGCGGGGGCCGCGAACACCGGGGAGCTGTTTTTT

D gene: NA
V gene: TRBV18
clone size: NA
J gene: TRBJ1-5
CDR3 protein: CASSLQSLQQPQHF
CDR3 DNA: TGTGCCAGCTCCCTACAAAGTCTTCAACAGCCCCAGCATTTT

D gene: NA
V gene: TRBV4-1
clone size: NA
J gene: TRBJ2-3
CDR3 protein: CASSQDRGDLPDTQYF
CDR3 DNA: TGCGCCAGCAGCCAAGATAGGGGGGACTTGCCAGATACGCAGTATTTT

D gene: NA
V gene: TRBV19
clone size: NA
J gene: TRBJ1-3
CDR3 protein: CASSVSSAGNTIYF
CDR3 DNA: TGTGCCAGTTCAGTCTCATCGGCTGGAAACACCATATATTTT

D gene: NA
V gene: TRBV19
clone size: NA
J gene: TRBJ1-5
CDR3 protein: CASSISWGRDPRGSSNQPQHF
CDR3 DNA: TGTGCCAGTAGTATAAGCTGGGGCCGGGACCCCCGAGGGAGTAGCAATCAGCCCCAGCATTTT

D gene: NA
V gene: TRBV27
clone size: NA
J gene: TRBJ2-7
CDR3 protein: CASTSGHEQYF
CDR3 DNA: TGTGCCAGCACCTCGGGACACGAGCAGTACTTC

D gene: NA
V gene: TRBV6-4
clone size: NA
J gene: TRBJ1-2
CDR3 protein: CASSDQGDPLIF
CDR3 DNA: TGTGCCAGCAGTGATCAAGGGGATCCCCTAATATTC

D gene: TRBD2
V gene: TRBV5-1
clone size: NA
J gene: TRBJ2-1
CDR3 protein: CASSLELAGNEQFF
CDR3 DNA: TGCGCCAGCAGCTTGGAACTAGCGGGCAATGAGCAGTTCTTC

D gene: TRBD1
V gene: TRBV13
clone size: once
J gene: TRBJ1-6
CDR3 protein: CASSQFRGNSPLHF
CDR3 DNA: TGTGCCAGCAGCCAATTCAGGGGGAATTCACCCCTCCACTTT

D gene: NA
V gene: TRBV11-2
clone size: once
J gene: TRBJ2-3
CDR3 protein: CASRQSLAVGTQYF
CDR3 DNA: TGTGCCAGCAGACAAAGTCTAGCAGTCGGTACGCAGTATTTT

D gene: TRBD1
V gene: TRBV27
clone size: once
J gene: TRBJ1-2
CDR3 protein: CASRLTGGLYGYTF
CDR3 DNA: TGTGCCAGCAGACTGACAGGGGGCCTCTATGGCTACACCTTC

D gene: TRBD1
V gene: TRBV2
clone size: NA
J gene: TRBJ1-5
CDR3 protein: CASSGQGRDQPQHF
CDR3 DNA: TGTGCCAGCAGCGGACAGGGGCGCGATCAGCCCCAGCATTTT

D gene: TRBD1
V gene: TRBV9
clone size: NA
J gene: TRBJ2-5
CDR3 protein: CASSRGTGIETQYF
CDR3 DNA: TGTGCCAGCAGCAGAGGGACAGGGATTGAGACCCAGTACTTC

D gene: TRBD1
V gene: TRBV28
clone size: few
J gene: TRBJ1-2
CDR3 protein: CASSLGQGYGYTF
CDR3 DNA: TGTGCCAGCAGTTTAGGACAGGGCTATGGCTACACCTTC

D gene: TRBD2
V gene: TRBV7-2
clone size: NA
J gene: TRBJ2-1
CDR3 protein: CASSLYASGSNEQFF
CDR3 DNA: TGTGCCAGCAGCTTATATGCTAGCGGGAGCAATGAGCAGTTCTTC

D gene: TRBD1
V gene: TRBV4-1
clone size: once
J gene: TRBJ2-1
CDR3 protein: CASSQGQGIDEQFF
CDR3 DNA: TGCGCCAGCAGCCAAGGACAGGGGATCGATGAGCAGTTCTTC

D gene: TRBD2
V gene: TRBV6-6
clone size: NA
J gene: TRBJ2-3
CDR3 protein: CASSYASRGATDTQYF
CDR3 DNA: TGTGCCAGCAGCTACGCATCGCGGGGGGCCACAGATACGCAGTATTTT

D gene: NA
V gene: TRBV6-9
clone size: NA
J gene: TRBJ1-5
CDR3 protein: CASSYILPREEGNQPQHF
CDR3 DNA: TGTGCCAGCAGTTATATCCTCCCCAGGGAAGAGGGCAATCAGCCCCAGCATTTT

D gene: NA
V gene: TRBV5-8
clone size: NA
J gene: TRBJ1-1
CDR3 protein: CASSLTETNTEAFF
CDR3 DNA: TGTGCCAGCAGCTTGACAGAAACGAACACTGAAGCTTTCTTT

D gene: TRBD1
V gene: TRBV7-2
clone size: NA
J gene: TRBJ1-2
CDR3 protein: CASSLAGTGYGYTF
CDR3 DNA: TGTGCCAGCAGCTTAGCCGGGACAGGGTATGGCTACACCTTC

D gene: NA
V gene: TRBV7-9
clone size: NA
J gene: TRBJ2-3
CDR3 protein: CASSSRTGRRADTQYF
CDR3 DNA: TGTGCCAGCAGCTCCCGGACCGGAAGGCGTGCAGATACGCAGTATTTT

D gene: NA
V gene: TRBV18
clone size: NA
J gene: TRBJ2-7
CDR3 protein: CASSNREYEQYF
CDR3 DNA: TGTGCCAGCTCAAACAGGGAATACGAGCAGTACTTC

D gene: NA
V gene: TRBV9
clone size: NA
J gene: TRBJ1-1
CDR3 protein: CASSPRQLNTEAFF
CDR3 DNA: TGTGCCAGCAGCCCAAGACAGTTGAACACTGAAGCTTTCTTT

D gene: TRBD1
V gene: TRBV19
clone size: NA
J gene: TRBJ1-1
CDR3 protein: CASSPRGVTGYTEAFF
CDR3 DNA: TGTGCCAGTAGCCCGAGGGGAGTGACAGGGTACACTGAAGCTTTCTTT

D gene: NA
V gene: TRBV5-6
clone size: NA
J gene: TRBJ2-7
CDR3 protein: CASSPGTDSYEQYF
CDR3 DNA: TGTGCCAGCAGCCCTGGGACGGATTCCTACGAGCAGTACTTC

D gene: NA
V gene: TRBV5-4
clone size: NA
J gene: TRBJ1-2
CDR3 protein: CASRRTGANYGYTF
CDR3 DNA: TGTGCCAGCAGAAGAACAGGCGCTAACTATGGCTACACCTTC

D gene: TRBD2
V gene: TRBV18
clone size: once
J gene: TRBJ2-3
CDR3 protein: CASSPGLAGVAVTQYF
CDR3 DNA: TGTGCCAGCTCACCGGGACTAGCGGGAGTTGCGGTTACGCAGTATTTT

D gene: NA
V gene: TRBV6-1
clone size: NA
J gene: TRBJ1-5
CDR3 protein: CASIGSSNQPQHF
CDR3 DNA: TGTGCCAGCATTGGGTCGAGCAATCAGCCCCAGCATTTT

D gene: NA
V gene: TRBV27
clone size: NA
J gene: TRBJ2-3
CDR3 protein: CASSLYGGGLTDTQYF
CDR3 DNA: TGTGCCAGCAGTTTATATGGGGGGGGGCTGACAGATACGCAGTATTTT

D gene: NA
V gene: TRBV11-2
clone size: NA
J gene: TRBJ1-2
CDR3 protein: CASSLSLTSNYGYTF
CDR3 DNA: TGTGCCAGCAGCTTATCTCTCACGTCTAACTATGGCTACACCTTC

D gene: NA
V gene: TRBV7-9
clone size: NA
J gene: TRBJ2-6
CDR3 protein: CASSLGAASGANVLTF
CDR3 DNA: TGTGCCAGCAGCCTCGGGGCCGCCTCTGGGGCCAACGTCCTGACTTTC

D gene: NA
V gene: TRBV7-9
clone size: NA
J gene: TRBJ1-2
CDR3 protein: CASSLALALVLDGYTF
CDR3 DNA: TGTGCCAGCAGCTTAGCGCTGGCGTTAGTCTTGGATGGCTACACCTTC

D gene: NA
V gene: TRBV30
clone size: NA
J gene: TRBJ2-3
CDR3 protein: CAWSVLGDSTDTQYF
CDR3 DNA: TGTGCCTGGAGTGTACTCGGGGATAGCACAGATACGCAGTATTTT

D gene: TRBD1
V gene: TRBV30
clone size: NA
J gene: TRBJ2-6
CDR3 protein: CAWSFGQGGVLTF
CDR3 DNA: TGTGCCTGGAGTTTTGGACAGGGTGGCGTCCTGACTTTC

D gene: TRBD1
V gene: TRBV18
clone size: NA
J gene: TRBJ1-3
CDR3 protein: CASMTTGGGNTIYF
CDR3 DNA: TGTGCCAGCATGACTACAGGGGGCGGAAACACCATATATTTT

D gene: TRBD1
V gene: TRBV9
clone size: NA
J gene: TRBJ1-2
CDR3 protein: CASSVATRTGHGYTF
CDR3 DNA: TGTGCCAGCAGCGTAGCTACTCGGACAGGGCATGGCTACACCTTC

D gene: NA
V gene: TRBV7-9
clone size: NA
J gene: TRBJ1-4
CDR3 protein: CASSLITGTLKGEKLFF
CDR3 DNA: TGTGCCAGCAGCTTAATAACAGGGACACTTAAAGGTGAAAAACTGTTTTTT

D gene: NA
V gene: TRBV11-2
clone size: NA
J gene: TRBJ1-4
CDR3 protein: CASSLGVTGLNEKLFF
CDR3 DNA: TGTGCCAGCAGCTTAGGGGTGACAGGACTTAATGAAAAACTGTTTTTT

D gene: NA
V gene: TRBV19
clone size: NA
J gene: TRBJ2-7
CDR3 protein: CASSPGANYEQYF
CDR3 DNA: TGTGCCAGTAGTCCGGGGGCAAACTACGAGCAGTACTTC

D gene: NA
V gene: TRBV7-2
clone size: once
J gene: TRBJ2-1
CDR3 protein: CASSLKSLRSYNEQFF
CDR3 DNA: TGTGCCAGCAGCTTAAAGAGTTTACGGTCCTACAATGAGCAGTTCTTC

D gene: NA
V gene: TRBV5-4
clone size: NA
J gene: TRBJ1-4
CDR3 protein: CASSPGFNEKLFF
CDR3 DNA: TGTGCCAGCAGCCCCGGTTTTAATGAAAAACTGTTTTTT

D gene: NA
V gene: TRBV10-1
clone size: NA
J gene: TRBJ2-2
CDR3 protein: CASSSGFTGELFF
CDR3 DNA: TGCGCCAGCAGTTCGGGGTTCACCGGGGAGCTGTTTTTT

D gene: NA
V gene: TRBV2
clone size: NA
J gene: TRBJ1-5
CDR3 protein: CASSEQFNQPQHF
CDR3 DNA: TGTGCCAGCAGTGAACAATTCAATCAGCCCCAGCATTTT

D gene: NA
V gene: TRBV30
clone size: NA
J gene: TRBJ1-1
CDR3 protein: CGGERNTEAFF
CDR3 DNA: TGTGGGGGCGAACGGAACACTGAAGCTTTCTTT

D gene: TRBD2
V gene: TRBV6-6
clone size: NA
J gene: TRBJ2-5
CDR3 protein: CASSYGTSVRETQYF
CDR3 DNA: TGTGCCAGCAGTTATGGGACTAGCGTTCGGGAGACCCAGTACTTC

D gene: NA
V gene: TRBV28
clone size: NA
J gene: TRBJ1-1
CDR3 protein: CASSNTEAFF
CDR3 DNA: TGTGCCAGCAGTAATACTGAAGCTTTCTTT

D gene: NA
V gene: TRBV10-3
clone size: NA
J gene: TRBJ2-1
CDR3 protein: CAISESEGVSYNEQFF
CDR3 DNA: TGTGCCATCAGTGAGTCGGAGGGGGTCTCCTACAATGAGCAGTTCTTC

D gene: NA
V gene: TRBV10-2
clone size: few
J gene: TRBJ1-2
CDR3 protein: CASSEDLPGGVYGYTF
CDR3 DNA: TGCGCCAGCAGTGAAGACCTGCCGGGGGGTGTCTATGGCTACACCTTC

D gene: NA
V gene: TRBV7-6
clone size: medium-sized
J gene: TRBJ2-7
CDR3 protein: CASSPPGSTYEQYF
CDR3 DNA: TGTGCCAGCAGCCCCCCGGGCAGCACCTACGAGCAGTACTTC